This T cell receptor beta chain comes out of a study of neurological immune-mediated disorders. Study outcomes and limitations: Neither clinical nor MRI features were associated with the multiple sclerosis repertoire cluster.

This clonotype was detected many times. The antigen remains unidentified. Synthesis of cDNA was carried out by template-switch 5'RACE. The reaction used 10-nucleotide random UMIs. TCRdb processed the 5' RACE reads anew with MiXCR; each CDR3 protein has one entry. The sample lists more than 50,000 distinct CDR3 sequences, around 3.8% occurring once. CDR1 and CDR2 from the germline V gene are WSHSY and SAAADI. V dropped 5 bases and J dropped 1 base, with 5 bases sitting between them. The CDR3 loop spans 12 amino acids. This TCR was sampled from a woman in her fifties or sixties with multiple sclerosis. The sample was PBMCs. V is TRBV10-2 and J is TRBJ1-1; no clear D. CDR3 in amino acids: CASSTTNTEAFF. The CDR3 region has the DNA TGCGCCAGCAGTACAACGAACACTGAAGCTTTCTTT.